Shown below are 23 T cell receptor beta chains from a single sample sequenced in a study of T cell repertoires in cytomegalovirus infection. TCRdb re-derived calls from the reads in MiXCR, one entry per CDR3 protein. The sample records around 750,000 distinct CDR3 sequences, 32% being singletons. No cognate antigen is known for these TCRs. This specimen consisted of cultured CD8+ T cells from PBMCs, obtained from culture after CMV antigen stimulation. Source of these receptors: a human donor in good health (CMV status not recorded). Some clones in this sample may be carry-over from other donors' samples.

The table lists this clonotype with many counts. The chain combines TRBV7-8 with TRBJ2-3, with D possibly being TRBD1 (6 bases). Germline loops: CDR1 SGHVS, CDR2 FQNEAQ. This CDR3 is built from 14 residues. Trimming stripped 5 bases from V and 5 bases from J, with 14 bases between. In nucleotides, the CDR3 is TGTGCCAGCAGCCCATTCAGGGGTGGAGATACGCAGTATTTT. The encoded protein is CASSPFRGGDTQYF.

This clonotype was counted only a few times. The rearrangement uses TRBV20-1 and TRBJ2-2, with 10 positions matching TRBD2. J lost 6 bases, V lost 5 bases, and 12 bases had no gene match. Germline V gene data show CDR1 as DFQATT and CDR2 as SNEGSKA (reference sequence). The CDR3 sequence is 16 residues long. CDR3 residues: CSAPTISGGAAGELFF. The CDR3 nucleotides are TGCAGTGCTCCTACCATCAGCGGGGGGGCCGCCGGGGAGCTGTTTTTT.

The rearrangement uses TRBV7-9 and TRBJ2-5; D is possibly TRBD1 or TRBD2 (5 bases each). The V end lost 4 bases, the J end lost 1 base, and 13 bases lay between the germline ends. This CDR3 has 15 amino acids. Germline V gene lookup returns CDR1 SEHNR and CDR2 FQNEAQ (reference sequence). Written as DNA, the CDR3 is TGTGCCAGCAGCTGGGGGTCGGGGTCCCAAGAGACCCAGTACTTC. As protein: CASSWGSGSQETQYF.

The CDR3 DNA reads as TGTGCCAGCAGCACAGGGGAAGGAAATGAGCAGTTCTTC. The encoded protein is CASSTGEGNEQFF. This chain uses TRBV7-6 with TRBJ2-1; 7 positions match TRBD1. This CDR3 region has 13 residues. After removal of 5 bases from V and 7 bases from J, the junction contained 5 bases not matched to a gene. Germline assignment: CDR1 SGHVS and CDR2 FNYEAQ.

There are a few counts of this clonotype. The chain joins TRBV27 to TRBJ2-5, with D unclear. With 7 bases removed from V and 0 bases from J, the gap between germline ends came to 12 bases. In germline, CDR1 is MNHEY, CDR2 SMNVEV (reference sequence). CDR3 length: 14 residues. The CDR3 protein is CASNSNHNQETQYF. Written as DNA, the CDR3 is TGTGCCAGCAACAGCAATCACAACCAAGAGACCCAGTACTTC.

The chain employs TRBV5-4 and TRBJ1-2; no clear D gene. Trimming cost V 4 bases and J 8 bases, with 9 bases left between them. CDR3 length: 11 amino acids. CDR1 and CDR2 (germline): SGHNT, YYREEE (reference sequence). The CDR3 DNA reads as TGTGCCAGCAGCGAGCAGGACGGCTACACCTTC. Protein sequence: CASSEQDGYTF. Full variable domain (rest looked up from reference TRBV5-4 and TRBJ1-2): ETGVTQSPTHLIKTRGQQVTLRCSSQSGHNTVSWYQQALGQGPQFIFQYYREEENGRGNFPPRFSGLQFPNYSSELNVNALELDDSALYLCASSEQDGYTFGSGTRLTVV.

In this sample, this clonotype turned up many times. The chain carries TRBV7-8 and TRBJ1-4; D is unclear. Between the trimmed V and J ends, which lost 2 bases and 0 bases, there was a span of 13 bases. The CDR3 runs to 17 residues. The germline CDR1 and CDR2 sequences are SGHVS and FQNEAQ. The CDR3 DNA is TGTGCCAGCAGCTTACAAGCCTCCATTGCAACTAATGAAAAACTGTTTTTT. The encoded protein is CASSLQASIATNEKLFF. Variable domain in full (rest from reference TRBV7-8 and TRBJ1-4): GAGVSQSPRYKVAKRGQDVALRCDPISGHVSLFWYQQALGQGPEFLTYFQNEAQLDKSGLPSDRFFAERPEGSVSTLKIQRTQQEDSAVYLCASSLQASIATNEKLFFGSGTQLSVL.

This chain connects TRBV12-3 or TRBV12-4 to TRBJ1-2, with 10 bases fitting TRBD1. This CDR3 contains 14 residues. V lost 6 bases to trimming and J lost 5 bases; unmatched junction nucleotides: 6. Here the CDR3 reads CASSDDRGRYGYTF. The CDR3, as DNA: TGTGCCAGCAGCGATGACAGGGGGCGATATGGCTACACCTTC.

This clonotype was seen a handful of times. The genes are TRBV12-3 or TRBV12-4 and TRBJ1-2, with unresolved D. The CDR3 runs to 13 residues. Trimming shortened V by 7 bases and J by 4 bases, and 13 bases separated the two germline ends. CDR3 bases: TGTGCCAGCACCTACCATCTTGGCTATGGCTACACCTTC. Translation: CASTYHLGYGYTF.

This clonotype was observed many times. The chain links TRBV6-1 to TRBJ1-1; D ambiguous. V was shortened by 4 bases and J by 3 bases, with 24 bases between the two germline ends. Germline V CDR1 and CDR2: MNHNS, SASEGT. The CDR3 has 18 amino acids. CDR3 sequence (DNA): TGTGCCAGCAGTGTACCGGCGGACGGAGGTTTGAGAGACACTGAAGCTTTCTTT. This encodes CASSVPADGGLRDTEAFF.

This clonotype was found a few times. The V gene is TRBV19, the J gene TRBJ2-1; 11 bases are a match to TRBD2. This CDR3 comprises 13 residues. The V gene's germline CDR1 is LNHDA and CDR2 SQIVND (reference sequence). The trim removed 8 bases at V and 7 bases at J, leaving 4 bases unmatched. CDR3 region: CASRLAGSNEQFF. The CDR3 nucleotides read TGTGCCAGTCGACTAGCGGGGAGTAATGAGCAGTTCTTC.

This clonotype has just a few counts. The chain combines TRBV24-1 with TRBJ2-5; TRBD1 or TRBD2 may be the D gene (6 bases each). From germline, CDR1 is KGHDR and CDR2 SFDVKD. This CDR3 contains 13 residues. Trimming removed 4 bases from V and 4 bases from J, with 9 bases in between. The CDR3 protein is CATSDRGRETQYF. The CDR3, as DNA: TGTGCCACCAGTGACCGGGGGCGAGAGACCCAGTACTTC.

This clonotype was seen ten or more times. CDR3 DNA: TGTGCCAGCACCCTCCGGGACAGGGGTGAAGCTTTCTTT. This encodes CASTLRDRGEAFF. The chain uses TRBV6-1 and TRBJ1-1; 10 bases align to TRBD1. This CDR3 spans 13 amino acids. The trim removed 7 bases at V and 7 bases at J, leaving 6 bases unmatched. The germline gives CDR1 MNHNS, CDR2 SASEGT.

As DNA, the CDR3 is TGTGCCAGCAAGACAGGCCCTCTAGAATGCACCTTC. Its translation: CASKTGPLECTF. This rearrangement joins TRBV6-8 to TRBJ1-2; D possibly corresponds to TRBD1 (6 bases). CDR1 is MNHGY, CDR2 SAAAGT, per germline. The CDR3 totals 12 residues. Trimming stripped 7 bases from V and 13 bases from J, with 19 bases between.

There are many counts of this clonotype. The chain employs TRBV12-3 or TRBV12-4 and TRBJ2-3, with 9 bases aligning to TRBD2. The junction had 10 bases not matched to a gene; V was cut back by 5 bases and J by 7 bases. This CDR3 is 15 amino acids long. CDR3 nucleotides: TGTGCCAGCAGTCCCGGGACTAGCCCCATACATACGCAGTATTTT. Its translation is CASSPGTSPIHTQYF.

The chain has TRBV2 and TRBJ1-5; D unclear. In germline, CDR1 is SNHLY, CDR2 FYNNEI. V lost 6 bases and J lost 3, with 18 bases in between. The CDR3 sequence is 16 residues long. The DNA of the CDR3 is TGTGCCAGCAGACCCGGTTGGGAAGGGATCAATCAGCCCCAGCATTTT. Translation: CASRPGWEGINQPQHF.

The V gene is TRBV6-1, the J gene TRBJ2-2; no reliable D call. The CDR3 sequence is 19 residues long. Germline CDR1 is MNHNS and CDR2 is SASEGT. Trimming shortened V by 9 bases and J by 2 bases, and 28 bases separated the two germline ends. The CDR3 sequence is CARSYLFPQDPLNTGELFF. In DNA form, the CDR3 reads TGTGCCAGGAGTTACCTGTTTCCTCAGGACCCTCTTAACACCGGGGAGCTGTTTTTT.

The chain joins TRBV6-1 to TRBJ1-6; the D gene is possibly TRBD1 (6 bases). The CDR3 has 15 residues. V lost 6 bases to trimming and J lost 9 bases, with 18 bases between them. From germline, CDR1 is MNHNS and CDR2 SASEGT. The CDR3 sequence is CASRARDNFSSPLHF. The CDR3 DNA is TGTGCCAGCAGAGCCCGGGACAATTTTAGTTCACCCCTCCACTTT.

The V call is TRBV28, the J call TRBJ2-7, with D perhaps matching TRBD2 (6 bases). V was clipped by 3 bases and J by 0 bases, with 9 bases between them. Germline V gene sequence: CDR1 MDHEN, CDR2 SYDVKM. This CDR3 comprises 14 residues. CDR3 protein: CASSFSGSSYEQYV. CDR3 coding DNA: TGTGCCAGCAGTTTTAGCGGTAGCTCCTACGAGCAGTACGTC.

This clonotype appeared a few times. The chain is built from TRBV6-6 and TRBJ1-1; unclear D gene. Trimming took 0 bases from V and 2 from J, leaving 7 bases between them. The CDR3 spans 14 residues. Germline CDR1 reads MNHNY; CDR2 reads SVGAGI (reference sequence). CDR3 residues: CASSYSDPNTEAFF. The CDR3 bases are TGTGCCAGCAGTTACTCGGACCCTAACACTGAAGCTTTCTTT.

The chain links TRBV20-1 to TRBJ2-1; 10 positions match TRBD2. Trimming at V came to 0 bases and at J to 3 bases, leaving 5 bases not matched to a gene. Germline CDR1 and CDR2: DFQATT and SNEGSKA (reference sequence). This CDR3 is 16 amino acids long. The DNA for the CDR3 is TGCAGTGCTAGAGATCCGAGCGGGGGGGACTACAATGAGCAGTTCTTC. Protein product: CSARDPSGGDYNEQFF.

As to this clonotype: The final CDR3 position lacks the conserved phenylalanine or tryptophan, pointing to a likely read error. The chain has TRBV2 and TRBJ2-5; 7 nucleotides match TRBD2. CDR1 is SNHLY, CDR2 FYNNEI, per germline. This CDR3 is built from 15 residues. Germline trimming cut 8 bases from V and 1 base from J; bases unmatched to any gene: 10. The CDR3 spells CASAYRDYSQETQYS. CDR3 nucleotide sequence: TGTGCCAGCGCCTACCGGGACTACTCCCAAGAGACCCAGTACTCC.

Note on this clonotype: No DNA is shown, since the ends of the CDR3 on it are uncertain; the CDR3 is the one TCRdb lists. The rearrangement links TRBV28 to TRBJ1-1; the table's D call TRBD1 went unverified against the DNA. Germline loops: CDR1 MDHEN, CDR2 SYDVKM. Termini included, the CDR3 measures 14 amino acids. The CDR3: CASSFRARDTEAFF.